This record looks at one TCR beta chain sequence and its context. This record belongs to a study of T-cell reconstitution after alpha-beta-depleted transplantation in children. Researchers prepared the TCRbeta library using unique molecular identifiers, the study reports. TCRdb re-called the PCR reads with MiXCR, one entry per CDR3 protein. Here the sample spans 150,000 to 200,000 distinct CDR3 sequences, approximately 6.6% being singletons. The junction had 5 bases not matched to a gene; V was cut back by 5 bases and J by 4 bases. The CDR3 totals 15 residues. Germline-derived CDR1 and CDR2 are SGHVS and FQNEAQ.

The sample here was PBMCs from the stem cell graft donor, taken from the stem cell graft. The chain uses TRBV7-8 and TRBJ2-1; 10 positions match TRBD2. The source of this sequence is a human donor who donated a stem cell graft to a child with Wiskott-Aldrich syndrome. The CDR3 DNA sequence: TGTGCCAGCAGCAATGGACTAGCGGATTACAATGAGCAGTTCTTC. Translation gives CASSNGLADYNEQFF. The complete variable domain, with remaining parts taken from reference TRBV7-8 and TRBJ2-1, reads GAGVSQSPRYKVAKRGQDVALRCDPISGHVSLFWYQQALGQGPEFLTYFQNEAQLDKSGLPSDRFFAERPEGSVSTLKIQRTQQEDSAVYLCASSNGLADYNEQFFGPGTRLTVL.